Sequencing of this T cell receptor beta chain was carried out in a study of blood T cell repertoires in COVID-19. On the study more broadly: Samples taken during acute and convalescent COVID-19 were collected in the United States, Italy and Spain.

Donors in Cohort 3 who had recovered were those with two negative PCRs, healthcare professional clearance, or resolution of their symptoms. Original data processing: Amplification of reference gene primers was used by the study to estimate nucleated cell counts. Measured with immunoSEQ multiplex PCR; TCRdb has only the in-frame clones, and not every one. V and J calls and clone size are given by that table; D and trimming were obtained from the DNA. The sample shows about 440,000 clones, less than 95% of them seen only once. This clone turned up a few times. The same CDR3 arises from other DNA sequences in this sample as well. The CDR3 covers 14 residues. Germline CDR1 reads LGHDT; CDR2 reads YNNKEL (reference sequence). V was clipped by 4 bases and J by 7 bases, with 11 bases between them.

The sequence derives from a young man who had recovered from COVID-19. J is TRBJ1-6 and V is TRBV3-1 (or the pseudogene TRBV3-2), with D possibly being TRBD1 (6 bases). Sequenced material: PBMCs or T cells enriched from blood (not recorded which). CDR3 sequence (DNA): TGTGCCAGCAGCCCCGGCAGGGGCAATTCACCCCTCCACTTT. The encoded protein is CASSPGRGNSPLHF.